What follows describes a single TCR beta chain. It has no known antigen specificity. The cohort consisted of some 730 healthy bone marrow donors. At the time of sampling, all cohort members were nominally healthy, though unrecorded immune exposures were likely present. The donor was CMV seronegative and was included in the group of 352 seronegative cohort members. Each donor provided a peripheral blood sample, and peripheral blood mononuclear cells were used for TCR beta sequencing. The Qiagen DNeasy Blood Extraction Kit was used to extract genomic DNA from the blood cell samples. The data derive from a study of cytomegalovirus exposure and HLA in healthy donors (dated by TCRdb to the late 2010s). For the wider study: In an earlier analysis of roughly 500 of the donors, under 300 Gb of sequence data and about 110 million unique TCR beta sequences from about 179 million T cells were reported. An early release covering just under 650 HLA-typed donors comprised about 300 gigabases of sequencing data and around 80 million unique TCR sequences. Among the approximately 420 genotyped donors, roughly 80% belonged to the genetic ancestry cluster associated with self-reported Caucasian donors. The aim of the study was to test whether cataloging public T cell receptors could identify signatures of past pathogen exposure. Using immunosequencing, the study profiled T cell repertoires from around 680 subjects and related those repertoires to cytomegalovirus serostatus. Along with the roughly 710-subject first cohort, a separate validation cohort of more than 90 different subjects was used. To predict cytomegalovirus infection status, the study combined high-throughput TCR immunosequencing, statistical association of individual TCRs with disease status, and machine learning. In a later analysis, previously published TCR beta repertoires from 500 to 750 donors were re-analyzed and high-resolution HLA genotyping was added so that TCR occurrence patterns could be studied. Rather than using new phenotypic data, the later analysis identified candidate immune exposures from TCR beta sequences and from how often those sequences occurred across donors. To decide whether each TCR beta V gene segment behaved as functional or pseudogenic, an earlier analysis of 587 of the donors relied on high-throughput TCR beta sequencing. Donor age, sex, ethnicity and CMV serostatus were collected together with the repertoire data. A later genetic analysis used genome-wide SNP genotypes for about 65% of the roughly 700 donors, treating that subset as a discovery cohort. All discovery cohort repertoires had been generated using a single sequencing platform. Class I and class II HLA loci were covered by the typing at four-digit resolution. The number of typed donors differed by locus: roughly 629-640 for A, B, C, DRB1 and DQB1; about 520 for DQA1; some 610 for DPA1; and roughly 450 for DPB1. Roughly five DR-DQ haplotypes were handled as single units for association and clustering because linkage in the cohort was strong. Among about 360 genotyped donors of the cohort, an average of about 240,000 unique TCR beta nucleotide sequences were sequenced per donor, 15% to 20% of them non-productive. Broader findings and caveats from the paper: In vitro tests confirmed that a few of the cytomegalovirus-associated TCR beta chains recognize cytomegalovirus antigens. The classifier was reported to diagnose cytomegalovirus status with high specificity and sensitivity in both the original cohort and the validation cohort. In a later genetic analysis, fewer N-insertions in productive TCRs were reported among donors in an Asian-associated ancestry cluster than the roughly 700-donor mean. Compared with equally common non-associated chains, HLA-associated TCR beta chains in a later analysis were more clonally expanded and had lower generation probabilities. The earlier analysis of some 560 of the donors excluded 15 to 20 rarely observed V segments, including chromosome 9 orphons, because counts were too low. In a later analysis, several top co-occurrence clusters were reported to appear linked to parvovirus B19, influenza, CMV and Epstein-Barr virus. Most CMV-associated TCR beta chains appeared to be HLA-restricted in a later analysis, and the HLA associations seemed to be driven largely by CMV exposure. In this cohort, only TCR beta chains were sequenced, and detectable features were limited by the absence of alpha or paired-chain data. A later analysis associated 15,000 to 20,000 TCR beta sequences with specific HLA alleles at a false discovery rate of 0.05. In a later analysis, the rate of TCR association differed among HLA loci, with DRB1 alleles having the most associated TCRs and HLA-C alleles having the fewest. The study gave a list of more than 150 TCR beta chains associated with cytomegalovirus. A cluster of highly shared sequence variants was judged likely to be a technical artifact of the sequencing pipeline. A further reported finding was that TCR beta sequences accurately predicted the HLA-A and HLA-B alleles for most subjects in the first cohort. V-gene and J-gene trimming of TCR beta chains was associated with a missense DCLRE1C variant in a later genetic analysis, and the association was replicated in an independent cohort. Some IMGT-functional V segments, including TRBV6-2 and TRBV6-3, could not be told apart with the 87-base-pair reads, so those segments were excluded. The authors suggested that the approach could potentially be extended to other disease states and immunological phenotypes. In an earlier analysis of a few hundred of the donors, most TCR beta V segments were observed in productive rearrangements about 90% or about 30% of the time, broadly matching IMGT annotations. Presence/absence analyses assumed roughly uniform sequencing depth across donors, an assumption that may not hold. The only immune exposure information available for the cohort was CMV serostatus. While some public TCRs were present in many individuals, most TCR sequences turned up only very rarely across donors. Correlated functional status among segregating V segments might be attributable to linkage disequilibrium, but an unknown experimental factor could not be ruled out. When HLA alleles, especially DR and DQ, strongly co-occurred, TCR associations were difficult to assign to individual alleles. Because some donors lacked HLA typing at each locus, the association tests relied only on the typed subset.

The receptor library was made with the immunoSEQ multiplex PCR assay. For the multiplex PCR, a mixture combining 60 forward primers for TCR Vbeta segments and 13 reverse primers for TCR Jbeta segments was used. The CDR3 region of rearranged TCR beta genes was amplified from genomic DNA by a multiplex PCR assay. The Illumina HiSeq System was used to sequence the amplified TCR beta libraries as 87-base-pair reads. As for the original processing: Across the 500 to 750 repertoires, a later analysis counted 80 million or so unique TCR beta chains, around 11 million of which were shared by at least two donors. To remove PCR and sequencing errors, raw reads were error-corrected and collapsed into unique sequences using a nearest-neighbor algorithm that merged closely related sequences. Alignment of CDR3 sequences to IMGT reference sequences was used to assign V, D and J gene segments. For a sequence to be retained, a match of at least six nucleotides to both a V gene segment and a J gene segment was required. Rearrangements were called productive when the CDR3 lacked stop codons and stayed in frame with V and J; all others were non-productive. CDR3 was defined by IMGT convention, running from the second conserved V-encoded cysteine to the conserved J-encoded phenylalanine. The earlier analysis of 500 to 650 of the donors excluded any sequence lacking an unambiguous match to a single V gene segment. In an earlier analysis of approximately 560 of the donors, a V segment was called functional when productive rearrangements were above 56.7%, and segregating when the standard deviation between donors exceeded 5%. A statistical classification framework was built for diagnosing cytomegalovirus status from the catalog of TCR beta chain sequences. In a later analysis, TCR nucleotide sequences were compared against IMGT/GENE-DB human TR gene sequences so that V and J genes could be assigned. A later analysis assigned CDR3 sequences and most-parsimonious VDJ recombination scenarios with the TCRdist pipeline. In a later analysis, every TCR beta chain was defined by the combination of its CDR3 amino acid sequence and its V-gene family, and reads without a unique V-gene family were dropped. As a way to deal with suspected cross-contamination and a sequencing artifact, a later analysis dropped 450 to 600 nucleotide sequences that were highly shared and had low generation probability. In a later analysis, a clonal expansion index for each public chain was calculated from normalized within-repertoire ranks of inferred template counts. In a later analysis, generation probabilities were computed using a VDJ recombination model fitted to out-of-frame rearrangements, and the results were checked against IGoR. In a later analysis, TCR-TCR, TCR-HLA and TCR-CMV co-occurrence was scored with hypergeometric tests, and a repertoire-size bias correction was applied to TCR pairs. False discovery rates were estimated in a later analysis by permuting HLA or CMV assignments 20 times. In a later analysis, co-occurring TCRs were grouped using DBSCAN, with TCRdist sequence similarity added in when clustering inside HLA-allele-positive subsets. For co-occurrence clustering, repertoires with fewer than 30,000 or more than 120,000 public chains were excluded, along with roughly 5 repertoires with anomalous nucleotide sharing. TCRdb stores this immuneACCESS table with in-frame sequences only. Part of the clones is absent; in the studies checked, under half of the shortfall reflects unresolved V genes, and no reason is known for the rest. The V and J calls and clone size were taken over from that table, and D and trimming were inferred from the DNA. The table kept for this sample lists 35,000 to 45,000 clones. Roughly 8% of the sample rests with the top ten.

V sheds 2 bases and J sheds 9 bases, leaving 16 bases between their ends. Taken from cysteine to phenylalanine, the CDR3 has 14 residues. Just CDR3 DNA is preserved here, 42 bases in frame from base 1. CDR1 and CDR2 (SNHLY, FYNNEI) derive from the germline V gene. The receptor's source is a male donor in good health and CMV-seronegative. The chain uses TRBV2 and TRBJ1-2; the D region possibly corresponds to TRBD1 (6 bases align). The source material was PBMCs. This receptor has the CDR3 CASSEIIGQGRYTF. Read as DNA, the sequence is TGTGCCAGCAGTGAAATAATCGGGCAGGGGCGCTACACCTTC.